This TCR beta chain was documented in a study of cytomegalovirus exposure and HLA in healthy donors. Germline assignment: CDR1 MNHNS and CDR2 SASEGT. The CDR3 spans 14 residues. Deletions cut 4 bases from V and 7 bases from J, with 14 bases between. Use of 60 Vbeta and 13 Jbeta primers characterized the PCR. Produced via immunoSEQ multiplex PCR; TCRdb's table is partial and in-frame only. The table lists about 160,000 clones, 80% to 90% of them singletons. This TCR was recovered from a male donor in good health and CMV-seronegative. Sequencing was carried out using PBMCs. The rearrangement links TRBV6-1 to TRBJ2-1; tentatively, D is TRBD1 (6 bases). CDR3 sequence (DNA): TGTGCCAGCAGTGTTCTCTGGGGGCAAAATGAGCAGTTCTTC. Amino acid sequence: CASSVLWGQNEQFF.